One and the same sample provided the 24 T cell receptor gamma chains below, sequenced in a study of gamma-delta chains in newborns, infants, children. TCRdb re-called clones from the reads via CATT. The profile shows roughly 600 gamma-chain clones, 35% to 45% of them singletons. Sequenced material: blood. The receptors originated from a child who was a newborn, infant or young child, either healthy, febrile or measles-vaccinated (not recorded which).

Only a few counts were recorded for this clone. Other DNA sequences within the sample encode an identical CDR3. V is TRGV9 and J is TRGJP. The J gene was not available in TCRdb and was assigned here by matching the DNA to germline segments. The germline CDR1 and CDR2 sequences are GITISATS and ISYDGTV (reference sequence). CDR3 length: 16 residues. J lost 6 bases, V lost 1 base, and 3 bases had no gene match. The DNA of the CDR3 is TGTGCCTTGTGGGAGGTTATAGAGTTGGGCAAAAAAATCAAGGTATTT. This encodes CALWEVIELGKKIKVF.

Concerning this clone itself: Being one base from a much bigger clone, this may be a read error. The V and J genes are TRGV9 and TRGJ1 or TRGJ2. TCRdb gives no J gene; it was assigned here by matching the DNA to germline. Germline V gives CDR1 GITISATS, CDR2 ISYDGTV (reference sequence). The CDR3 is 14 residues long. Here the CDR3 DNA reads TGTGCCCTGTGGGAGGTGAAGAATTATTATAAGAAACTCTTT. Translation gives CALWEVKNYYKKLF.

The chain uses TRGV9 and TRGJP. Assignment of the J gene here rests on matching the DNA to germline, because TCRdb gives none. CDR1 GITISATS and CDR2 ISYDGTV come from the germline V gene (reference sequence). V shed 4 bases and J 0 bases; nucleotides not matched to a gene: 3. The CDR3 runs 17 residues. This chain's CDR3 is CALWDHGQELGKKIKVF. The CDR3, as DNA: TGTGCCTTGTGGGATCATGGGCAAGAGTTGGGCAAAAAAATCAAGGTATTT.

Concerning this clone itself: At one boundary the junction diverges from the germline segment, which might be a read error. The V and J genes are TRGV9 and TRGJP. The J gene, left out of TCRdb, was set here by checking the DNA against germline. This CDR3 comprises 17 residues. CDR1 is GITISATS, CDR2 ISYDGTV, per germline (reference sequence). This CDR3 reads CALWEVLQELGKKVKVF. CDR3 sequence (DNA): TGTGCCTTGTGGGAGGTGTTACAGGAGTTGGGCAAAAAAGTCAAGGTATTT.

With regard to this clone: A junction boundary mismatches the germline segment, possibly from a read error. The rearrangement links TRGV9 to TRGJP. TCRdb offers no J gene call, so here the DNA was matched to germline to obtain one. In germline, CDR1 is GITISATS, CDR2 ISYDGTV (reference sequence). The length of the CDR3 is 15 residues. CDR3 DNA: TGTGCCTTGTGGAAGGTCGAGTTGGGCAAAAAAATCAAGGTATTT. Amino acids: CALWKVELGKKIKVF.

Details on this clone: A read error is possible here, since a much larger clone lies one base away. This sequence joins TRGV9 and TRGJP. Since TCRdb gives no J gene, matching the DNA to germline was used here to assign it. Germline lookup yields CDR1 GITISATS and CDR2 ISYDGTV (reference sequence). The CDR3 spans 16 residues. Trimming removed 0 bases from V and 8 bases from J; junction bases left unmatched: 4. The CDR3 reads CALWEVQKLGKKIKVF. The CDR3 DNA is TGTGCCTTGTGGGAGGTGCAGAAGTTGGGCAAAAAAATCAAGGTATTT.

A remark on this clone: A junction end diverges from the germline sequence, so it may reflect a read error. The chain links TRGV9 to TRGJP. TCRdb gives no J gene; it was assigned here by matching the DNA to germline. The CDR3 is 17 amino acids. The germline CDR1 and CDR2 sequences are GITISATS and ISYDGTV (reference sequence). The CDR3: CALWEEEQELGEKIKVF. The CDR3 DNA reads TGTGCCTTGTGGGAGGAAGAGCAAGAGTTGGGCGAAAAAATCAAGGTATTT.

Turning to this clone: A far larger clone is off by one base, so a read error is likely. V and J are TRGV9 and TRGJP. The J gene, left out of TCRdb, was set here by checking the DNA against germline. There are 16 residues in the CDR3. CDR1 and CDR2 from the germline V gene are GITISATS and ISYDGTV (reference sequence). The DNA for the CDR3 is TGTGCCTTGCGGGAGGTGCAAGAGTTGGGCAAAAAAATCAAGGTATTT. Its translation: CALREVQELGKKIKVF.

There are a few counts of this clone. TCRdb's entry gives the protein of a much larger clone, which mismatches this DNA's translation at residue 11, likely from a read error; the protein reported here is translated from the DNA. The J gene is TRGJP, the V gene TRGV9. Matching the DNA to germline supplied the J gene, which TCRdb does not give. The CDR3 is 16 residues long. The V gene's germline CDR1 is GITISATS and CDR2 ISYDGTV (reference sequence). CDR3 sequence: CALWEVQELGRKIKVF. For the CDR3, the DNA is TGTGCCTTGTGGGAGGTGCAAGAGTTGGGCAGAAAAATCAAGGTATTT.

This clone was found a few times. The chain couples TRGV9 to TRGJP. The J gene was not available in TCRdb and was assigned here by matching the DNA to germline segments. Germline CDR1 GITISATS, CDR2 ISYDGTV (reference sequence). The CDR3 covers 13 residues. V trimming: 9 bases; J trimming: 4 bases; junction bases outside the gene matches: 0. CDR3 bases: TGTGCCTTGCAAGAGTTGGGCAAAAAAATCAAGGTATTT. Residues: CALQELGKKIKVF.

For this clone: TCRdb's protein and the translated DNA diverge at residue 4; the protein reported here is the translation of the DNA. The chain joins TRGV4 to TRGJP1. After removal of 7 bases from V and 2 bases from J, the junction contained 13 bases not matched to a gene. The germline V gene encodes CDR1 EGSTGY and CDR2 YDSYTSSV. The CDR3 contains 16 residues. CDR3 DNA sequence: TGTGCCACCTGTGATTTTGTGGGAACCACTGGTTGGTTCAAGATATTT. It codes for CATCDFVGTTGWFKIF.

The V gene is TRGV9, the J gene TRGJ1 or TRGJ2. The J gene, absent from TCRdb, was called here by matching the DNA to germline. CDR1 and CDR2 from the germline V gene are GITISATS and ISYDGTV (reference sequence). Trimming removed 3 bases from V and 0 bases from J; junction bases left unmatched: 5. The CDR3 has 14 residues. CDR3 amino acids: CALWELWNYYKKLF. CDR3 sequence (DNA): TGTGCCTTGTGGGAGCTGTGGAATTATTATAAGAAACTCTTT.

For this clone: This may arise from a read error, as a much more abundant clone is one base away. The same CDR3 can be traced to other DNA sequences in this sample. The chain combines TRGV9 with TRGJP. TCRdb lists no J gene, so it was determined here by aligning the DNA to germline. The CDR3 spans 17 residues. The germline CDR1 and CDR2 sequences are GITISATS and ISYDGTV (reference sequence). The CDR3, as DNA: TGCGCCTTGTGGGAGGGCCGGCAAGAGTTGGGCAAAAAAATCAAGGTATTT. It encodes CALWEGRQELGKKIKVF.

Turning to this clone: One end of the junction varies from germline; a read error may be responsible. The V gene is TRGV9, the J gene TRGJP. The J gene, not given by TCRdb, was assigned here from a germline match of the nucleotide sequence. The CDR3 has 17 amino acids. Germline CDR1 GITISATS, CDR2 ISYDGTV (reference sequence). The CDR3 nucleotides are TGTGCCTTGTGGGGGGTGCGTTCAGAGTCGGGCAAAAAAATCAAGGTATTT. This codes for CALWGVRSESGKKIKVF.

This clone appeared a single time. The J gene is TRGJP, the V gene TRGV9. The J gene is absent in TCRdb and was assigned here via DNA matching to germline. Germline trimming cut 2 bases from V and 9 bases from J; bases unmatched to any gene: 10. The CDR3 runs to 17 residues. Germline CDR1 is GITISATS and CDR2 is ISYDGTV (reference sequence). In DNA form, the CDR3 reads TGTGCCTTGTGGGAGGCTATATCGGGGTTGGGCAAAAAAATCAAGGTATTT. This encodes CALWEAISGLGKKIKVF.

CDR3 sequence reads: CALWGVQLGKKIKVF. As DNA, the CDR3 is TGTGCCTTGTGGGGGGTGCAGTTAGGCAAAAAAATCAAGGTATTT. No V gene was called, and the J gene is TRGJP. CDR3 size: 15 residues.

As regards this clone: It may be a read error: a sequence one base away is much more abundant. The chain couples TRGV4 to TRGJP1. TCRdb supplies no J gene; here it was assigned by aligning the nucleotide sequence to germline. With V trimmed by 5 bases and J by 9 bases, 6 bases remained unmatched. CDR1 is EGSTGY and CDR2 is YDSYTSSV in the germline V gene. The CDR3 is 12 residues long. CDR3 protein: CATWGGRWFKIF. As DNA, the CDR3 is TGTGCCACCTGGGGTGGTCGTTGGTTCAAGATATTT.

A word on this clone: With only one base between it and a far larger clone, this is likely a read error. At the DNA level, this CDR3 is encoded by other sequences in the same sample as well. The chain joins TRGV9 to TRGJP. Germline matching of the DNA provided the J gene here, since TCRdb leaves it blank. Per the germline V gene, CDR1 is GITISATS and CDR2 is ISYDGTV (reference sequence). CDR3 length: 16 amino acids. The CDR3 spells CALWEVQGLGKKIKVF. The CDR3 region has the DNA TGTGCCTTGTGGGAGGTGCAAGGGTTGGGCAAAAAAATCAAGGTATTT.

In its sample, this clone was seen a few times. Within the sample, other DNA sequences also encode this same CDR3. The chain has TRGV9 and TRGJP. TCRdb is silent on the J gene; assignment here came from matching the DNA to germline. This CDR3 contains 17 residues. CDR1 and CDR2 from the germline V gene are GITISATS and ISYDGTV (reference sequence). V lost 0 bases to trimming and J lost 6 bases; unmatched junction nucleotides: 5. CDR3 coding DNA: TGTGCCTTGTGGGAGGTGCACCTAGAGTTGGGCAAAAAAATCAAGGTATTT. Protein product: CALWEVHLELGKKIKVF.

With respect to this clone: A read error may explain this, as a much larger clone is one base away. CDR3 region: CAAWSYTTGWFKIF. In nucleotides, the CDR3 is TGTGCCGCCTGGTCCTATACCACTGGTTGGTTCAAGATATTT. The J gene is TRGJP1, the V gene TRGV8. The J gene was missing in TCRdb and was found by matching the end of the DNA to germline. This CDR3 is built from 14 residues. Germline V gives CDR1 VENAVY, CDR2 YDSYNSRV.

CDR3 sequence: CALCLELGKKIKVF. DNA of the CDR3: TGTGCCTTGTGCCTAGAGTTGGGCAAAAAAATCAAGGTATTT. The chain has TRGV9 and TRGJP. Trimming took 7 bases from V and 6 from J; bases not matched to a gene: 3. The CDR3 totals 14 residues. Germline values: CDR1 GITISATS, CDR2 ISYDGTV (reference sequence).

On this clone itself: One base away lies a much larger clone, so this may be a sequencing read error. The sample contains more than one DNA sequence encoding this CDR3. TRGV9 is the V gene, and the J gene was not called. Germline loops: CDR1 GITISATS, CDR2 ISYDGTV (reference sequence). The CDR3 runs to 17 residues. CDR3 sequence (DNA): TGTGCCTTGTGGGAGGTGCCACAAGAGTTGGGCAAAAAAATCAAGGTCTTT. Amino acid sequence: CALWEVPQELGKKIKVF.

The chain recombines TRGV9 with TRGJP. As TCRdb names no J gene, one was assigned here on the basis of a DNA match to germline. This CDR3 comprises 16 residues. Germline V lookup: CDR1 GITISATS, CDR2 ISYDGTV (reference sequence). J was trimmed by 4 bases and V by 2 bases; bases with no gene match: 2. CDR3: CALWEEQELGKKIKVF. Here the CDR3 DNA reads TGTGCCTTGTGGGAGGAACAAGAGTTGGGCAAAAAAATCAAGGTATTT.

CDR3 sequence (DNA): TGTGCCTTGTGGGAGGAGAAGGAGTTGGGCAAAAAAATCAAGGTATTT. Its protein is CALWEEKELGKKIKVF. The chain carries TRGV9 and TRGJP. Germline CDR1 is GITISATS and CDR2 is ISYDGTV (reference sequence). The CDR3 loop spans 16 amino acids. V lost 2 bases to trimming and J lost 7 bases; unmatched junction nucleotides: 5.